The present T cell receptor beta chain was sequenced within a study of response to subunit inactivated influenza vaccine listed by TCRdb under 2018. With regard to the full study: Deep quantitative profiling of the T cell receptor repertoire was used in the study to follow responses to a trivalent subunit inactivated influenza vaccine.

The library was obtained by RT-PCR. Sequencer: Illumina HiSeq 2500. Through fastp at Q25 and MiXCR, TCRdb rebuilt clones from the public reads, retaining in-frame beta chains. Rows with a matching CDR3 protein are joined into one entry that keeps the most common DNA and genes. Here the sample has around 710,000 distinct CDR3 sequences; about 14% occur a single time. The top ten clonotypes cover approximately 6.5% of the sample. Details on this clonotype: Its antigen target is currently unknown. No base qualities exist here, and no much larger clone lies one base off it.

The CDR3 contains 13 residues, cysteine and phenylalanine counted. Kept here is only the CDR3 DNA, which spans 39 bases and is read in frame from base 1. V loses 4 bases at its end and J loses 4 bases; junction bases beyond the gene matches: 6. CDR1 is given as DFQATT and CDR2 as SNEGSKA, both from the germline V gene (reference sequence). The full study reports these points: According to the authors, only a limited number of new T cells may be recruited by each seasonal influenza vaccination.

Specimen: PBMCs from blood, collected 14 days before vaccination. This clonotype was sampled from a man in his fifties who received an inactivated influenza vaccine. Donor details come from another sample of the same person, matched by shared clones. Recombination joined TRBV20-1 with TRBJ1-2, and TRBD1 matches 7 of the central bases. The DNA reads as follows: TGCAGTGCTACCGTGGACAGGAGCTATGGCTACACCTTC. Translated, this is CSATVDRSYGYTF.